Presented here are 32 T cell receptor beta chains from one specimen sequenced in a study of monozygotic twins with cystic fibrosis. Profiled with immunoSEQ multiplex PCR; TCRdb holds only in-frame clones, not every one. This sample has roughly 23,000 clones, with about 83% found just once. Material: blood. The receptors here all came from a woman aged 30 to 39 with cystic fibrosis.

The chain is built from TRBV11-2 and TRBJ2-2; 11 bases map to TRBD1. CDR3 length: 15 residues. V shed 3 bases, J shed 4 bases, and the junction held 1 base outside the gene matches. Germline-derived CDR1 and CDR2 are SGHAT and FQNNGV. The CDR3: CASSFGTGGTGELFF. The CDR3 DNA follows: TGTGCCAGCAGCTTCGGGACAGGGGGCACCGGGGAGCTGTTTTTT.

The rearrangement links TRBV30 to TRBJ2-3, with 12 bases aligning to TRBD2. From germline, CDR1 is GTSNPN and CDR2 SVGIG (reference sequence). The junction had 8 bases not matched to a gene; V was cut back by 2 bases and J by 5 bases. The CDR3 is 16 amino acids. CDR3 bases: TGTGCCTGGAGTCCCGGCCTAGCGGGGGGGGGAGATACGCAGTATTTT. It is translated as CAWSPGLAGGGDTQYF.

The chain links TRBV4-3 to TRBJ1-3; D is possibly TRBD1 (6 bases). Germline V gene lookup returns CDR1 LGHNA and CDR2 YSLEER. V lost 0 bases to trimming and J lost 4 bases, with 16 bases between them. The CDR3 totals 17 residues. CDR3 DNA sequence: TGCGCCAGCAGCCAAGATACACCCGGACAGACAGGAAACACCATATATTTT. It codes for CASSQDTPGQTGNTIYF.

V usage is TRBV5-1 and J usage is TRBJ2-1; 7 nucleotides agree with TRBD2. The V gene's germline CDR1 is SGHRS and CDR2 YFSETQ. J gave up 4 bases and V 0 bases, and 7 bases lay outside the gene matches. This CDR3 has 16 residues. DNA for the CDR3: TGCGCCAGCAGCTTGGCCAACTGGGGGGGATACAATGAGCAGTTCTTC. It translates to CASSLANWGGYNEQFF.

V gene TRBV7-2 combines with J gene TRBJ1-2, with TRBD1 identical over 7 bases. Trimming removed 1 base from V and 3 bases from J; junction bases left unmatched: 5. The CDR3 loop spans 15 amino acids. CDR1 and CDR2 from the germline V gene are SGHTA and FQGNSA. CDR3 DNA: TGTGCCAGCAGCTTAGAGGAAGGGGGCTACTATGGCTACACCTTC. As protein: CASSLEEGGYYGYTF.

The V gene is TRBV10-2, the J gene TRBJ2-7, with D possibly being TRBD2 (5 bases). Germline assignment: CDR1 WSHSY and CDR2 SAAADI. The CDR3 extends over 13 amino acids. The CDR3 protein is CSSGSPSSYEQYF. Written as DNA, the CDR3 is TGCTCAAGCGGCAGTCCCAGCTCCTACGAGCAGTACTTC.

The chain links TRBV4-3 to TRBJ2-7; TRBD2 might be the D (5 bases). The CDR3 spans 14 residues. Trimming removed 4 bases at V and 2 bases at J, with 12 bases between. Germline V gene lookup returns CDR1 LGHNA and CDR2 YSLEER. CDR3 amino acids: CASSLDLGTYEQYF. CDR3 nucleotide sequence: TGCGCCAGCAGCCTAGATCTCGGGACCTACGAGCAGTACTTC.

The chain couples TRBV29-1 to TRBJ2-7; 8 bases fit TRBD1. CDR3 length equals 17 residues. The germline V gene has CDR1 SQVTM and CDR2 ANQGSEA. V trimming: 4 bases; J trimming: 0 bases; junction bases outside the gene matches: 14. The CDR3 DNA reads as TGCAGCGTTGGAGGCGAGGATACAGGGGGGAACTCCTACGAGCAGTACTTC. This encodes CSVGGEDTGGNSYEQYF.

V and J are TRBV14 and TRBJ1-1; D unresolved. Germline V gene lookup returns CDR1 SGHDN and CDR2 FVKESK. The CDR3 extends over 12 amino acids. V lost 4 bases and J 5 bases, leaving 8 bases between the germline ends. The CDR3: CASSPWVTEAFF. As DNA, the CDR3 is TGTGCCAGCAGCCCCTGGGTAACTGAAGCTTTCTTT.

The rearrangement links TRBV7-9 to TRBJ2-3, with 11 bases identical to TRBD2. Germline V gives CDR1 SEHNR, CDR2 FQNEAQ (reference sequence). V lost 6 bases, J lost 8 bases, and 7 bases stayed unmatched. CDR3 length: 14 residues. CDR3 sequence (DNA): TGTGCCAGCAGAGCAACTAGCGGGGGCCCTACGCAGTATTTT. Translated: CASRATSGGPTQYF.

V is TRBV6-5 and J is TRBJ1-1; TRBD1 might be the D (6 bases). The CDR3 covers 13 residues. Germline CDR1 is MNHEY and CDR2 is SVGAGI. The ends were cut back, 6 bases at V and 3 bases at J, with 11 bases in the middle. DNA for the CDR3: TGTGCCAGCAGACTTGCAGGGGACACTGAAGCTTTCTTT. This sequence encodes CASRLAGDTEAFF.

This sequence joins TRBV6-4 and TRBJ2-2; 9 nucleotides line up with TRBD1. With V trimmed by 0 bases and J by 1 base, 0 bases remained unmatched. Germline values: CDR1 MRHNA, CDR2 SNTAGT. This CDR3 comprises 16 residues. The CDR3 DNA sequence: TGTGCCAGCAGTGACTCGGGACAGGGGAACACCGGGGAGCTGTTTTTT. This encodes CASSDSGQGNTGELFF.

The chain links TRBV5-1 to TRBJ2-5; D call uncertain. Germline V gene lookup returns CDR1 SGHRS and CDR2 YFSETQ. There are 13 residues in the CDR3. Trimming took off 3 bases at V and 0 bases at J, with 6 bases between the two ends. The CDR3 region is CASSSQNQETQYF. The CDR3, as DNA: TGCGCCAGCAGCTCCCAAAACCAAGAGACCCAGTACTTC.

The V call is TRBV18, the J call TRBJ2-7; TRBD1 is a possible D gene (6 bases). Germline loops: CDR1 KGHSH, CDR2 LQKENI. V gave up 3 bases and J gave up 5 bases, with 20 bases separating them. The CDR3 runs 16 residues. CDR3: CASSPSANRDLNEQYF. The CDR3 DNA reads TGTGCCAGCTCACCCTCAGCGAACAGGGATTTAAACGAGCAGTACTTC.

The chain carries TRBV14 and TRBJ2-6; D is undetermined. Trimming shortened V by 9 bases and J by 0 bases, and 6 bases separated the two germline ends. This CDR3 is built from 13 residues. Per the germline V gene, CDR1 is SGHDN and CDR2 is FVKESK. The CDR3 region has the DNA TGTGCCAGTCGTCCCTCTGGGGCCAACGTCCTGACTTTC. This translates into CASRPSGANVLTF.

This chain uses TRBV29-1 with TRBJ1-1, with D perhaps TRBD1 (6 bases). The CDR3 length is 10 residues. Germline V lookup: CDR1 SQVTM, CDR2 ANQGSEA. V was trimmed by 7 bases and J by 5 bases, leaving 8 bases between them. CDR3 sequence: CSDQGTEAFF. The CDR3 region has the DNA TGCAGCGACCAGGGGACTGAAGCTTTCTTT.

This chain uses TRBV19 with TRBJ1-1, with D perhaps TRBD1 (6 bases). V was pared by 6 bases and J by 6 bases, with 20 bases between. The CDR3 extends over 15 amino acids. CDR1 and CDR2 (germline): LNHDA, SQIVND (reference sequence). The CDR3 nucleotides are TGTGCCAGTAGAAACCGTAGGGGGATGGTCCCTGAAGCTTTCTTT. Translating gives CASRNRRGMVPEAFF.

The rearrangement links TRBV12-5 to TRBJ1-3, with D tentatively TRBD1 (5 bases). V lost 3 bases and J 7 bases, leaving 13 bases between the germline ends. This CDR3 spans 14 amino acids. The germline V gene encodes CDR1 LGHNT and CDR2 FRNRAP. The CDR3 spells CASGLGADPNTIYF. Written as DNA, the CDR3 is TGTGCTAGTGGTTTAGGGGCAGATCCTAACACCATATATTTT. The whole variable domain, remainder taken from reference TRBV12-5 and TRBJ1-3, is DARVTQTPRHKVTEMGQEVTMRCQPILGHNTVFWYRQTMMQGLELLAYFRNRAPLDDSGMPKDRFSAEMPDATLATLKIQPSEPRDSAVYFCASGLGADPNTIYFGEGSWLTVV.

This clone was seen only a few times. The chain combines TRBV4-3 with TRBJ1-2; TRBD1 matches 7 bases. The CDR3 length is 14 residues. The junction had 8 bases not matched to a gene; V was cut back by 4 bases and J by 6 bases. Germline V gene sequence: CDR1 LGHNA, CDR2 YSLEER. The DNA of the CDR3 is TGCGCCAGCAGCCCGACACAGGGGAGTAATGGCTACACCTTC. Its translation: CASSPTQGSNGYTF.

This chain links TRBV28 with TRBJ2-2; the D is unclear. CDR1 is MDHEN, CDR2 SYDVKM, per germline. V gave up 8 bases and J gave up 1 base, with 8 bases separating them. The length of the CDR3 is 13 residues. In nucleotides, the CDR3 is TGTGCCAGCGGGCGGAGGAACACCGGGGAGCTGTTTTTT. Amino acids: CASGRRNTGELFF.

This chain joins TRBV19 and TRBJ1-1, with unresolved D. Germline V CDR1 and CDR2: LNHDA, SQIVND (reference sequence). The CDR3 covers 13 residues. V lost 5 bases and J 2 bases, leaving 9 bases between the germline ends. The CDR3 coding sequence is TGTGCCAGTAGTTACGGCCCTAACACTGAAGCTTTCTTT. Amino acid sequence: CASSYGPNTEAFF. The full variable domain, rest sourced from reference TRBV19 and TRBJ1-1, is DGGITQSPKYLFRKEGQNVTLSCEQNLNHDAMYWYRQDPGQGLRLIYYSQIVNDFQKGDIAEGYSVSREKKESFPLTVTSAQKNPTAFYLCASSYGPNTEAFFGQGTRLTVV.

The chain joins TRBV6-5 to TRBJ1-3; D not resolved. CDR3 size: 11 residues. Germline V lookup: CDR1 MNHEY, CDR2 SVGAGI. Deletions cut 8 bases from V and 3 bases from J, with 5 bases between. Here the CDR3 reads CASQIGNTIYF. The CDR3 bases are TGTGCCAGCCAAATTGGAAACACCATATATTTT.

The chain recombines TRBV4-1 with TRBJ1-2; no firm D call. V was pared by 0 bases and J by 6 bases, with 11 bases between. The length of the CDR3 is 14 residues. CDR1 is MGHRA and CDR2 is YSYEKL in the germline V gene. This CDR3 is CASSQEAKADGYTF. The CDR3 bases are TGCGCCAGCAGCCAAGAAGCAAAGGCCGATGGCTACACCTTC.

This clone was seen a few times. The chain couples TRBV6-5 to TRBJ1-1; D is unresolved. The length of the CDR3 is 14 residues. Germline assignment: CDR1 MNHEY and CDR2 SVGAGI. V was cut by 4 bases and J by 6 bases, with 15 bases left in between. In nucleotides, the CDR3 is TGTGCCAGCAGTTCAGTCCGGGTAGGCGCTGAAGCTTTCTTT. This codes for CASSSVRVGAEAFF.

There are a few counts of this clone. The chain couples TRBV29-1 to TRBJ1-2; D is ambiguous. Germline loops: CDR1 SQVTM, CDR2 ANQGSEA. The CDR3 has 12 amino acids. V lost 2 bases and J lost 2, with 6 bases in between. The CDR3: CSVEQRNYGYTF. CDR3 DNA sequence: TGCAGCGTTGAACAGAGGAACTATGGCTACACCTTC.

The chain couples TRBV7-2 to TRBJ2-3, with D perhaps TRBD2 (5 bases). There are 13 residues in the CDR3. Germline CDR1 SGHTA, CDR2 FQGNSA. Deletions cut 5 bases from V and 2 bases from J, with 8 bases between. The CDR3 sequence: CASSAGVTDTQYF. The CDR3 bases are TGTGCCAGCAGCGCGGGCGTCACAGATACGCAGTATTTT.

This chain links TRBV4-3 with TRBJ2-1; the D is unclear. Per germline, CDR1 LGHNA and CDR2 YSLEER. Trimming removed 0 bases at V and 6 bases at J, with 6 bases between. This CDR3 region has 13 residues. Here the CDR3 reads CASSQDVSNEQFF. CDR3 DNA sequence: TGCGCCAGCAGCCAAGATGTTAGCAATGAGCAGTTCTTC.

The V gene is TRBV29-1, the J gene TRBJ2-3; D might be TRBD2 (6 bases). The CDR3 loop spans 15 amino acids. Germline V gene lookup returns CDR1 SQVTM and CDR2 ANQGSEA. V lost 4 bases, J lost 4 bases, and 18 bases lay in between. The CDR3 nucleotides read TGCAGCGTTGGAGAAGGGGACTTCTACCCAGATACGCAGTATTTT. Amino acids: CSVGEGDFYPDTQYF.

The chain links TRBV6-6 to TRBJ2-2; tentatively, D is TRBD2 (5 bases). The CDR3 consists of 15 residues. V was pared by 7 bases and J by 2 bases, with 14 bases between. The germline V gene has CDR1 MNHNY and CDR2 SVGAGI (reference sequence). CDR3 residues: CASTPVGDNTGELFF. The CDR3 nucleotides are TGTGCCAGCACTCCCGTCGGGGATAACACCGGGGAGCTGTTTTTT.

This clone was seen once. In DNA form, the CDR3 reads TGCAGCGTTGAATTGGGACACGAACCAGACGAGCAGTACTTC. Amino acids: CSVELGHEPDEQYF. The chain joins TRBV29-1 to TRBJ2-7, with D tentatively TRBD1 (6 bases). This CDR3 has 14 amino acids. Trimming removed 2 bases from V and 5 bases from J, with 16 bases in between. Germline V gene lookup returns CDR1 SQVTM and CDR2 ANQGSEA.

The chain is built from TRBV12-5 and TRBJ1-6; D is unresolved. Trimming shortened V by 6 bases and J by 6 bases, and 12 bases separated the two germline ends. The CDR3 is 14 amino acids. Germline-derived CDR1 and CDR2 are LGHNT and FRNRAP. CDR3: CASGGQTVNSPLHF. The CDR3 DNA is TGTGCTAGTGGGGGCCAAACTGTTAATTCACCCCTCCACTTT.

The chain links TRBV29-1 to TRBJ2-5; no clear D. CDR3 length: 12 amino acids. V lost 5 bases to trimming and J lost 4 bases, with 11 bases between them. Germline V gene lookup returns CDR1 SQVTM and CDR2 ANQGSEA. The CDR3: CSVSRGRETQYF. CDR3 coding DNA: TGCAGCGTTTCCCGAGGCCGAGAGACCCAGTACTTC.